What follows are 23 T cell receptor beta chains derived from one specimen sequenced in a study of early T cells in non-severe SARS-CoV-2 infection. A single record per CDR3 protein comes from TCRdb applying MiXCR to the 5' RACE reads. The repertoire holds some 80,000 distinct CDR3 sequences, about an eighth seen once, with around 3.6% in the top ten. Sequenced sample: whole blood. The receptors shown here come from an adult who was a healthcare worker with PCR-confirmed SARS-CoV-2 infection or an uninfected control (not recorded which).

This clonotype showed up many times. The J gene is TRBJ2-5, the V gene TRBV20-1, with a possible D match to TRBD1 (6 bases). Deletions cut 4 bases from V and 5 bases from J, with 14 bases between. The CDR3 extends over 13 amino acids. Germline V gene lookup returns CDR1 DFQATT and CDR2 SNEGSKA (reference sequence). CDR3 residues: CSATPQGRETQYF. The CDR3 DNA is TGCAGTGCTACGCCACAGGGCCGGGAGACCCAGTACTTC.

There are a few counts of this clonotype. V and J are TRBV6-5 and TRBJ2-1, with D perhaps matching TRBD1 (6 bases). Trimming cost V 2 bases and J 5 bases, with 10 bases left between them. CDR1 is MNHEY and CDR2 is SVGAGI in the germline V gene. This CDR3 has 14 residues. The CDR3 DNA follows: TGTGCCAGCAGTTACACAGGACAGCACAATGAGCAGTTCTTC. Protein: CASSYTGQHNEQFF.

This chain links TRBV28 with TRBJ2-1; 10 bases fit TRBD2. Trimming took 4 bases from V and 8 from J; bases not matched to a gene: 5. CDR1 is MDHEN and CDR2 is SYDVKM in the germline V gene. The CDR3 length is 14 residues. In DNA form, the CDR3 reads TGTGCCAGCAGTTCGAGCGGGAGGGAAGATGAGCAGTTCTTC. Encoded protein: CASSSSGREDEQFF.

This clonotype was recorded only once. CDR3: CASSLLHNEQFF. In DNA form, the CDR3 reads TGTGCCAGCAGTTTGCTACACAATGAGCAGTTCTTC. The V call is TRBV28, the J call TRBJ2-1; the D is unclear. CDR1 and CDR2 from the germline V gene are MDHEN and SYDVKM. V was pared by 3 bases and J by 5 bases, with 5 bases between. The CDR3 length is 12 residues.

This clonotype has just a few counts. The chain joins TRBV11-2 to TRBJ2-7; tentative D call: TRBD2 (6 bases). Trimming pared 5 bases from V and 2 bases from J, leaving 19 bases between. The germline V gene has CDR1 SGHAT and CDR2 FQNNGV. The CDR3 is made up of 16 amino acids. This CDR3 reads CASSQTIAGPPYEQYF. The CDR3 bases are TGTGCCAGCAGCCAGACTATCGCGGGACCTCCCTACGAGCAGTACTTC.

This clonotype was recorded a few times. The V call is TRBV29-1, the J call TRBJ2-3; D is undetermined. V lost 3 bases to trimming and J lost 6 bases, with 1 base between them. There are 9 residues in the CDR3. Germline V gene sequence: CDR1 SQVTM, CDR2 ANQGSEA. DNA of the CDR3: TGCAGCGTTGAGGATACGCAGTATTTT. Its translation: CSVEDTQYF.

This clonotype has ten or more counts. CDR3 protein: CAWSVRGSARGSAKNIQYF. CDR3 nucleotide sequence: TGTGCCTGGAGTGTAAGGGGGTCAGCCCGCGGGAGCGCCAAAAACATTCAGTACTTC. The chain links TRBV30 to TRBJ2-4, with D possibly TRBD2 on 7 matching bases. CDR1 and CDR2 from the germline V gene are GTSNPN and SVGIG (reference sequence). The CDR3 spans 19 residues. With 0 bases removed from V and 1 base from J, the gap between germline ends came to 22 bases.

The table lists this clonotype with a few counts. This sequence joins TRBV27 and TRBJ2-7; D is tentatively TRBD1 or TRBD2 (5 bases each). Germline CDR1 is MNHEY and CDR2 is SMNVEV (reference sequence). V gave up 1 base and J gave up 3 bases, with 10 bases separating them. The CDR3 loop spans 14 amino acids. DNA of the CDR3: TGTGCCAGCAGTTTATTCGGGGCCGACTACGAGCAGTACTTC. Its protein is CASSLFGADYEQYF.

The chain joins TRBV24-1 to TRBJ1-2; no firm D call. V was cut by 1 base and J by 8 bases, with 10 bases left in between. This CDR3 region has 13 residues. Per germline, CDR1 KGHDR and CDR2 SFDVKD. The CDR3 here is CATSDFDTGGYTF. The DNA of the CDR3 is TGTGCCACCAGTGATTTCGACACGGGGGGCTACACCTTC.

In DNA form, the CDR3 reads TGTGCCAGCAGCGGGCCGACTAGCGGGACAAACGAGCAGTACTTC. It is translated as CASSGPTSGTNEQYF. This chain links TRBV7-9 with TRBJ2-7; TRBD2 matches 11 bases. The CDR3 extends over 15 amino acids. Germline-derived CDR1 and CDR2 are SEHNR and FQNEAQ (reference sequence). J gave up 5 bases and V 5 bases, and 8 bases lay outside the gene matches.

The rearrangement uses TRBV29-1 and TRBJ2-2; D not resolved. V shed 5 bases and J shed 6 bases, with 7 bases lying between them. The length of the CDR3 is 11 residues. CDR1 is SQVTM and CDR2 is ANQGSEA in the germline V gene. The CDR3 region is CSVSGAGELFF. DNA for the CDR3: TGCAGCGTTTCGGGCGCCGGGGAGCTGTTTTTT.

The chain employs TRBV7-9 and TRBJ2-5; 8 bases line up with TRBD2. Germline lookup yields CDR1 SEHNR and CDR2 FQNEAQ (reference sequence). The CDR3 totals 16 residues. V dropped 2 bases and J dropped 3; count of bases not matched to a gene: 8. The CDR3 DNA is TGTGCCAGCAGCTTATCTCCAAGCGGGAGTAAAGAGACCCAGTACTTC. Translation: CASSLSPSGSKETQYF. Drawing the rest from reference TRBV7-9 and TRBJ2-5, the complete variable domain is DTGVSQNPRHKITKRGQNVTFRCDPISEHNRLYWYRQTLGQGPEFLTYFQNEAQLEKSRLLSDRFSAERPKGSFSTLEIQRTEQGDSAMYLCASSLSPSGSKETQYFGPGTRLLVL.

Here the CDR3 reads CASSFGSPGNTIYF. CDR3 in DNA: TGTGCCAGCAGTTTCGGGAGCCCTGGAAACACCATATATTTT. This chain joins TRBV28 and TRBJ1-3, with D hard to call. Per the germline V gene, CDR1 is MDHEN and CDR2 is SYDVKM. The CDR3 runs 14 residues. Trimming took 3 bases from V and 2 from J, leaving 8 bases between them.

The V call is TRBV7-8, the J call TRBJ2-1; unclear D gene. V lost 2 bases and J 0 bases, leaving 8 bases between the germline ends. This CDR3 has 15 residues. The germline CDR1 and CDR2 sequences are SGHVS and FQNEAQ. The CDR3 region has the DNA TGTGCCAGCAGCTTAAATCCCAGCTCCTACAATGAGCAGTTCTTC. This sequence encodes CASSLNPSSYNEQFF.

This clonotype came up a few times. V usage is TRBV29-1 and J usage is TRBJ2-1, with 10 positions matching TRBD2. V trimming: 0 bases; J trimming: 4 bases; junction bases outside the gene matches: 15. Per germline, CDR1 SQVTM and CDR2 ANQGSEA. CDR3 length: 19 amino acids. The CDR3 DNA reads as TGCAGCGTTGAAGACCTATCCGGGACTAGCGCGAAACCGTACAATGAGCAGTTCTTC. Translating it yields CSVEDLSGTSAKPYNEQFF.

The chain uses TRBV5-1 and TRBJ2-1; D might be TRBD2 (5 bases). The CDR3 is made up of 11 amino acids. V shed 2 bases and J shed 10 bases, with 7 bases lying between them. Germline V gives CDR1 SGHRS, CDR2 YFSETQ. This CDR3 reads CASSLAEEQFF. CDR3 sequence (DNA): TGCGCCAGCAGCTTAGCGGAGGAGCAGTTCTTC.

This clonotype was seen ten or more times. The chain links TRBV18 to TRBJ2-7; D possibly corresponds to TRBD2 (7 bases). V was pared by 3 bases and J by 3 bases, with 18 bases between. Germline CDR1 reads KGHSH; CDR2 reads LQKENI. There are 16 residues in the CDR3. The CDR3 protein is CASSPGGATSGYEQYF. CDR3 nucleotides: TGTGCCAGCTCACCGGGGGGGGCAACCTCCGGCTACGAGCAGTACTTC.

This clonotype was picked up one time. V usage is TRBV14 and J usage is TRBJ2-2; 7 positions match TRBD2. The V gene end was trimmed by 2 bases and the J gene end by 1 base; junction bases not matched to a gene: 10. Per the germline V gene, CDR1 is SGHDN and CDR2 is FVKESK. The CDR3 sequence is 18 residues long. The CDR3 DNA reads TGTGCCAGCAGCCAAAATTTTCCTGGACTAGTGAACACCGGGGAGCTGTTTTTT. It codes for CASSQNFPGLVNTGELFF.

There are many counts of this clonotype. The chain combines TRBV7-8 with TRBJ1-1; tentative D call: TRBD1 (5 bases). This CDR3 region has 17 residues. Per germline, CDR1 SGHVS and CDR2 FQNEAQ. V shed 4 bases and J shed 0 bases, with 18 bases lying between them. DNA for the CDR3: TGTGCCAGCAGCTCCAAAAGGGGACCGCTTATGAACACTGAAGCTTTCTTT. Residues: CASSSKRGPLMNTEAFF.

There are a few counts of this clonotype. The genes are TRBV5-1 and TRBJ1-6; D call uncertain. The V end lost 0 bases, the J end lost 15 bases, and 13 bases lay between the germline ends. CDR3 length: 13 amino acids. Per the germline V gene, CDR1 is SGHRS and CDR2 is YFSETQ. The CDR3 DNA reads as TGCGCCAGCAGCTTGGATCCTGACCGCGACCTCCACTTT. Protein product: CASSLDPDRDLHF. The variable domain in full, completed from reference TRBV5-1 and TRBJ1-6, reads KAGVTQTPRYLIKTRGQQVTLSCSPISGHRSVSWYQQTPGQGLQFLFEYFSETQRNKGNFPGRFSGRQFSNSRSEMNVSTLELGDSALYLCASSLDPDRDLHFGNGTRLTVT.

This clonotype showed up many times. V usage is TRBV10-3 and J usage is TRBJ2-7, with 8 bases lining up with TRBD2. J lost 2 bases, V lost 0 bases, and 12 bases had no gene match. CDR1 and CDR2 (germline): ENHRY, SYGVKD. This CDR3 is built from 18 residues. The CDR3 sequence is CAISESMLAGLGTYEQYF. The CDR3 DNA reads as TGTGCCATCAGTGAGTCGATGCTAGCGGGCCTTGGGACCTACGAGCAGTACTTC.

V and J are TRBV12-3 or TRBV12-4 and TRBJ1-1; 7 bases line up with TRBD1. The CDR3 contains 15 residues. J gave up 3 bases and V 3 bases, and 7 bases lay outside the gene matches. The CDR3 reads CASSFFGGGDTEAFF. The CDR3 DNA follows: TGTGCCAGCAGTTTTTTTGGAGGGGGCGACACTGAAGCTTTCTTT.

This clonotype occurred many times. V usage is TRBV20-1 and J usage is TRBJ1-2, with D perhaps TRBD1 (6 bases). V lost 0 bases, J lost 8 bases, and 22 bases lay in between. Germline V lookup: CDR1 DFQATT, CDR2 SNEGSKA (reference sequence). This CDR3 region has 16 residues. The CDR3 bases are TGCAGTGCTAGAGATGGGGGGGCAGGAGCCGTGGGAGGCTACACCTTC. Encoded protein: CSARDGGAGAVGGYTF.